This TCR beta chain was identified during a study of PD-L1 blockade in urothelial cancer. Study-level information: Patients commenced intravenous atezolizumab, 1,200 mg every 3 weeks, in 2014.

About this clone: The antigen is unknown.

This table comes from immunoSEQ multiplex PCR, and its TCRdb copy is limited to in-frame clones, with some not included. The data contain more than 65,000 clones, about 90% of them seen just once; the ten biggest clones take up around 5%. Notes on the study in general: Pretreatment TCR clonality in blood under the median foretold superior survival. Tumor-associated clones in blood expanded more at 3 weeks in durable-benefit patients.

V lost 2 bases to trimming and J lost 4 bases; unmatched junction nucleotides: 10. The length of the CDR3 is 18 residues. CDR1 and CDR2 (germline): SGHTA, FQGNSA. The starting material was PBMCs, obtained around atezolizumab (anti-PD-L1) treatment. This TCR was recovered from a woman between 70 and 85 years old with urothelial cancer. The chain is built from TRBV7-2 and TRBJ2-6, with TRBD1 matching over 8 bases. The CDR3 region is CASSLRFQGASGANVLTF. The CDR3 coding sequence is TGTGCCAGCAGCTTAAGGTTTCAGGGGGCATCAGGGGCCAACGTCCTGACTTTC.